The T cell receptor beta chain described here comes from a study of Graves' ophthalmopathy and Graves' hyperthyroidism. Turning to the study itself: Blood was drawn at initial diagnosis, before any treatment. General study results and limits: Blood also carried most expanded thyroid clonotypes exceeding 0.001 frequency.

This clonotype showed up many times. As yet, its antigen is unknown. Certain patients, namely those with other autoimmune diseases, uncontrolled infections, pregnancy or lactation, were excluded. Unmatched junction bases numbered 15, after V lost 0 bases and J lost 7 bases. The CDR3 has 19 amino acids. CDR1 is SGHAT and CDR2 is FQNNGV in the germline V gene. Beta-chain TCR CDR3 regions were amplified from RNA transcripts. First-round RT-PCR relied on HTBI primers, and a second-round multiplex PCR came next. One entry per CDR3 protein, called by TCRdb with MiXCR from the multiplex PCR reads. Among fewer than 400,000 distinct CDR3 sequences listed, about 18% were seen once.

The chain carries TRBV11-2 and TRBJ1-1; 12 positions match TRBD1. This sequence originates from a woman under 30 with Graves' ophthalmopathy. Sequencing was performed on peripheral blood. Here the CDR3 DNA reads TGTGCCAGCAGCTTAGATAGGAGGGGACAGGGGGCGTCTCCCCATGAAGCTTTCTTT. Encoded protein: CASSLDRRGQGASPHEAFF.